This TCR beta chain was recorded in a study of shared T cell receptors in the human thymus. Germline V gives CDR1 LGHNT, CDR2 FRNRAP. The V and J ends lost 3 bases and 6 bases, in that order; junction bases with no gene match: 5. The CDR3 is 14 amino acids. Here immunoSEQ multiplex PCR was the method, and the copy in TCRdb shows in-frame clones only, minus some. The sample lists hundreds of thousands of clones, roughly 90% occurring once. The same sample was also used in a study of human thymus T cells. That report notes: The people who donated were healthy Finnish babies having corrective surgery for congenital heart defects. Thymic samples were excised during corrective heart operations. Repertoires sampled from thymus and blood appeared biased in V and J gene usage. Related research reported highly overlapping thymic repertoires among unrelated individuals.

The sequence was collected from a boy under two years old with a congenital heart defect. Source material: thymocytes. This chain connects TRBV12-5 to TRBJ2-1, with 7 positions matching TRBD2. CDR3 sequence reads: CASGFPPGGNEQFF. Here the CDR3 DNA reads TGTGCTAGTGGTTTCCCCCCGGGGGGCAATGAGCAGTTCTTC. The entire variable domain, with the rest obtained from reference TRBV12-5 and TRBJ2-1, is as follows: DARVTQTPRHKVTEMGQEVTMRCQPILGHNTVFWYRQTMMQGLELLAYFRNRAPLDDSGMPKDRFSAEMPDATLATLKIQPSEPRDSAVYFCASGFPPGGNEQFFGPGTRLTVL.